One sample yielded the 24 T cell receptor beta chains listed below, sequenced in a study of PD-1 blockade in classical Hodgkin lymphoma. Time point in this sample: cycle 4 day 1 (C4D1), after six to seven weeks of nivolumab. In every patient, relapse followed autologous stem cell transplantation, while exposure to brentuximab vedotin differed. The repertoire was sequenced with immunoSEQ multiplex PCR; TCRdb's copy has only in-frame clones and lacks some. The sample contains over 50,000 clones, around 90% of which appear only once. This specimen was peripheral blood mononuclear cells (PBMCs), taken before the fourth cycle of nivolumab. These receptors all come from a human donor with classical Hodgkin lymphoma.

The chain recombines TRBV10-3 with TRBJ1-5; a weak D match, TRBD1 (6 bases). Trimming stripped 10 bases from V and 0 bases from J, with 16 bases between. The CDR3 is 15 amino acids. Per germline, CDR1 ENHRY and CDR2 SYGVKD. This CDR3 is CASTTGPNSNQPQHF. The CDR3 nucleotides are TGTGCCAGCACCACAGGGCCAAATAGCAATCAGCCCCAGCATTTT.

The chain couples TRBV19 to TRBJ1-2; tentatively, D is TRBD1 (5 bases). Germline CDR1 is LNHDA and CDR2 is SQIVND (reference sequence). The CDR3 has 13 amino acids. Trimming removed 6 bases from V and 7 bases from J, with 15 bases in between. The CDR3 region is CASSKNGRGGYTF. For the CDR3, the DNA is TGTGCCAGTAGCAAAAACGGGAGGGGTGGCTACACCTTC.

The chain joins TRBV5-1 to TRBJ2-3; the D gene is possibly TRBD2 (5 bases). The CDR3 spans 14 residues. CDR1 and CDR2 (germline): SGHRS, YFSETQ. The V end lost 3 bases, the J end lost 5 bases, and 13 bases lay between the germline ends. CDR3 residues: CASSWLSAEDTQYF. CDR3 DNA: TGCGCCAGCAGCTGGTTGTCAGCGGAAGATACGCAGTATTTT.

This chain links TRBV5-1 with TRBJ2-7; D is ambiguous. Germline loops: CDR1 SGHRS, CDR2 YFSETQ. CDR3 length equals 14 residues. The V end was cut by 0 bases, the J end by 2 bases, with 9 bases between. The CDR3 region has the DNA TGCGCCAGCAGCTTGGCCCAGGAGCCCTACGAGCAGTACTTC. Translation: CASSLAQEPYEQYF.

The V call is TRBV18, the J call TRBJ2-5; 7 bases match TRBD1. Trimming removed 2 bases from V and 5 bases from J; junction bases left unmatched: 5. This CDR3 has 14 amino acids. CDR1 KGHSH and CDR2 LQKENI come from the germline V gene. The CDR3 region is CASSPIGGRETQYF. The CDR3 DNA reads TGTGCCAGCTCACCAATAGGGGGCAGGGAGACCCAGTACTTC.

In this sample, this clone turned up once. The chain joins TRBV11-2 to TRBJ2-1; D perhaps matches TRBD2 (6 bases). The length of the CDR3 is 13 residues. V dropped 2 bases and J dropped 7 bases, with 9 bases sitting between them. The germline V gene encodes CDR1 SGHAT and CDR2 FQNNGV. CDR3 DNA sequence: TGTGCCAGCAGCTTACGGGGGATGAATGAGCAGTTCTTC. It encodes CASSLRGMNEQFF.

The chain uses TRBV29-1 and TRBJ2-3, with D maybe TRBD2 (7 bases). Germline CDR1 and CDR2: SQVTM and ANQGSEA. This CDR3 has 14 residues. Trimming cost V 2 bases and J 4 bases, with 13 bases left between them. CDR3 coding DNA: TGCAGCGTTGAATGGGGGGGGCCGGCAGATACGCAGTATTTT. It yields the protein CSVEWGGPADTQYF.

The chain couples TRBV2 to TRBJ2-3; TRBD2 agrees at 10 bases. CDR3 size: 16 residues. Germline values: CDR1 SNHLY, CDR2 FYNNEI. V shed 7 bases, J shed 0 bases, and the junction held 7 bases outside the gene matches. CDR3 amino acids: CASKLAGPSSTDTQYF. For the CDR3, the DNA is TGTGCCAGCAAACTAGCGGGGCCCTCTAGCACAGATACGCAGTATTTT.

In DNA, the CDR3 is TGCGCCAGCAGCTGGGGGGGGGCGGGGGGGCCTCAAGAGACCCAGTACTTC. This translates into CASSWGGAGGPQETQYF. The chain couples TRBV5-1 to TRBJ2-5; 9 bases line up with TRBD2. The CDR3 contains 17 residues. Germline-derived CDR1 and CDR2 are SGHRS and YFSETQ. V shed 3 bases, J shed 2 bases, and the junction held 11 bases outside the gene matches.

The CDR3 DNA reads as TGCGCCAGCAGGCCAAGAGGAACTAGCGGGGGGTACACCGGGGAGCTGTTTTTT. Translating gives CASRPRGTSGGYTGELFF. The chain links TRBV4-1 to TRBJ2-2; TRBD2 aligns across 12 bases. Germline V gives CDR1 MGHRA, CDR2 YSYEKL. The CDR3 totals 18 residues. J was trimmed by 3 bases and V by 6 bases; bases with no gene match: 11.

The chain combines TRBV5-1 with TRBJ2-4; 8 nucleotides match TRBD1. The germline V gene has CDR1 SGHRS and CDR2 YFSETQ. J gave up 0 bases and V 1 base, and 6 bases lay outside the gene matches. The CDR3 consists of 17 residues. CDR3 nucleotide sequence: TGCGCCAGCAGCTTGACCGGACAGGGTGGAGCCAAAAACATTCAGTACTTC. This codes for CASSLTGQGGAKNIQYF.

The chain links TRBV5-1 to TRBJ2-7, with 10 bases aligning to TRBD1. From germline, CDR1 is SGHRS and CDR2 YFSETQ. The CDR3 loop spans 15 amino acids. V trimming: 1 base; J trimming: 3 bases; junction bases outside the gene matches: 4. CDR3 in DNA: TGCGCCAGCAGCTTGACGACAGGGGGCCACTACGAGCAGTACTTC. Translating it yields CASSLTTGGHYEQYF.

This chain joins TRBV5-1 and TRBJ2-7; weak D call: TRBD1 (6 bases). CDR3 length: 14 amino acids. The germline gives CDR1 SGHRS, CDR2 YFSETQ. V was cut by 1 base and J by 4 bases, with 12 bases left in between. The CDR3 loop is CASSLTGNQYEQYF. CDR3 nucleotides: TGCGCCAGCAGCTTGACAGGGAACCAATACGAGCAGTACTTC.

In its sample, this clone was seen once. V usage is TRBV7-9 and J usage is TRBJ2-1; no firm D call. This CDR3 is built from 13 residues. Looked up from germline, CDR1 is SEHNR and CDR2 is FQNEAQ (reference sequence). The ends were cut back, 1 base at V and 9 bases at J, with 10 bases in the middle. The CDR3 is CASSLDGSGEQFF. CDR3 DNA: TGTGCCAGCAGCTTAGACGGCAGTGGTGAGCAGTTCTTC.

The rearrangement joins TRBV5-1 to TRBJ2-3, with D perhaps TRBD1 (6 bases). The CDR3 length is 15 residues. The germline CDR1 and CDR2 sequences are SGHRS and YFSETQ. V lost 5 bases, J lost 0 bases, and 13 bases lay in between. The DNA for the CDR3 is TGCGCCAGCAGGAGGGGGACCTTCAGCACAGATACGCAGTATTTT. Its protein is CASRRGTFSTDTQYF.

This clone was detected only once. The CDR3 coding sequence is TGTGCCAGCAGCCAAGGATCCCCAAGCGAGCCCACAGATACGCAGTATTTT. Residues: CASSQGSPSEPTDTQYF. This chain uses TRBV4-2 with TRBJ2-3; D not certain. The germline CDR1 and CDR2 sequences are LGHNA and YNFKEQ. V dropped 1 base and J dropped 2 bases, with 16 bases sitting between them. This CDR3 contains 17 residues.

The CDR3 sequence: CASSAGGNQPQHF. CDR3 bases: TGTGCCAGCAGCGCGGGAGGCAATCAGCCCCAGCATTTT. The V gene is TRBV9, the J gene TRBJ1-5; no reliable D call. Germline CDR1 is SGDLS and CDR2 is YYNGEE. The CDR3 is 13 residues long. V was trimmed by 3 bases and J by 2 bases, leaving 6 bases between them.

The gene calls are TRBV29-1 and TRBJ2-5, with D unclear. CDR1 and CDR2 (germline): SQVTM, ANQGSEA. The CDR3 length is 13 residues. V lost 2 bases, J lost 2 bases, and 9 bases lay in between. The DNA for the CDR3 is TGCAGCGTTGAATCCCATTTTCAAGAGACCCAGTACTTC. Translation: CSVESHFQETQYF.

The gene calls are TRBV4-1 and TRBJ2-7, with D possibly being TRBD1 or TRBD2 (5 bases each). Germline V gene lookup returns CDR1 MGHRA and CDR2 YSYEKL. With 3 bases removed from V and 2 bases from J, the gap between germline ends came to 14 bases. The CDR3 consists of 15 residues. The chain's CDR3 is CASSQDPGTTYEQYF. The CDR3 bases are TGCGCCAGCAGCCAGGACCCCGGGACCACCTACGAGCAGTACTTC.

This clone was detected a few times. For the CDR3, the DNA is TGTGCCAGTAGTTCAGTCGGGTCCGGGAGGGGCACAGATACGCAGTATTTT. This translates into CASSSVGSGRGTDTQYF. V is TRBV19 and J is TRBJ2-3; 8 nucleotides line up with TRBD2. CDR1 LNHDA and CDR2 SQIVND come from the germline V gene (reference sequence). The ends lost 5 bases at V and 1 base at J; junction bases unmatched: 11. The CDR3 is 17 amino acids. Based on the CDR3 plus reference TRBV19 and TRBJ2-3, the full variable domain is DGGITQSPKYLFRKEGQNVTLSCEQNLNHDAMYWYRQDPGQGLRLIYYSQIVNDFQKGDIAEGYSVSREKKESFPLTVTSAQKNPTAFYLCASSSVGSGRGTDTQYFGPGTRLTVL.

This chain uses TRBV15 with TRBJ1-6; possible D gene TRBD1, 6 bases. Germline loops: CDR1 LNHNV, CDR2 YYDKDF (reference sequence). CDR3 length: 16 amino acids. Trimming removed 1 base at V and 10 bases at J, with 17 bases between. Written as DNA, the CDR3 is TGTGCCACCAGCAGAGGGCAGGGGCGCGGGGGATCACCCCTCCACTTT. Translation gives CATSRGQGRGGSPLHF.

The rearrangement uses TRBV5-1 and TRBJ1-5, with D hard to call. The germline CDR1 and CDR2 sequences are SGHRS and YFSETQ. Trimming stripped 4 bases from V and 4 bases from J, with 9 bases between. This CDR3 is 13 amino acids long. The CDR3: CASSLGINQPQHF. In DNA, the CDR3 is TGCGCCAGCAGCCTAGGGATTAATCAGCCCCAGCATTTT.

This clone was recorded once. This sequence joins TRBV6-6 and TRBJ2-5, with TRBD1 matching over 8 bases. CDR1 is MNHNY and CDR2 is SVGAGI in the germline V gene (reference sequence). The CDR3 covers 14 residues. With 4 bases clipped from V and 1 base from J, the junction kept 2 bases outside the gene matches. This CDR3 reads CASSSDRAQETQYF. The DNA for the CDR3 is TGTGCCAGCAGTTCGGACAGGGCCCAAGAGACCCAGTACTTC.

This clone is a singleton in its sample. Here the CDR3 reads CASSDGGWEERQPQHF. For the CDR3, the DNA is TGTGCCAGCAGTGACGGCGGTTGGGAGGAGCGTCAGCCCCAGCATTTT. The chain combines TRBV6-1 with TRBJ1-5; D remains ambiguous. This CDR3 is 16 amino acids long. Germline V gene data show CDR1 as MNHNS and CDR2 as SASEGT. Trimming removed 3 bases from V and 6 bases from J, with 18 bases in between.